The clone carrying this T cell receptor beta chain was recorded a few times. Germline V lookup: CDR1 SNHLY, CDR2 FYNNEI. The V and J ends lost 8 bases and 1 base respectively, with 11 bases between them. This CDR3 has 13 amino acids. This specimen comes from a study of technical replicates of blood from a few donors. The repertoire was sequenced with immunoSEQ multiplex PCR; TCRdb's copy has only in-frame clones and lacks some. The data contain roughly 68,000 clones, about 87% of them singletons. Sequenced input: PBMCs. The receptor was derived from a human donor in good health. Some clones in this sample may be carry-over from other donors' samples. V is TRBV2 and J is TRBJ1-1; D ambiguous. Written as DNA, the CDR3 is TGTGCCAGCCATGGTGCGTCGAACACTGAAGCTTTCTTT. Its protein product is CASHGASNTEAFF.